The clone carrying this TCR beta chain was found a few times. What it binds is unknown. These data belong to a study of immune evolution from preneoplasia to lung adenocarcinoma. Patients had resection in Japan or China between the mid-2010s and the late 2010s. Each case's diagnosis was confirmed by two pathologists on H&E. General study results and limits: Later-stage lesions appeared to have more T cells, more diversity, less clonality. From normal lung to invasive adenocarcinoma, top clone frequencies appeared to decrease.

The length of the CDR3 is 15 residues. Trimming stripped 6 bases from V and 0 bases from J, with 9 bases between. The V gene's germline CDR1 is SNHLY and CDR2 FYNNEI. Assay: immunoSEQ multiplex PCR; the TCRdb copy retains only in-frame clones and omits some. The repertoire holds approximately 6,900 clones, with around three quarters as singletons. The sequence was obtained from a person aged 70 to 85 with lung adenocarcinoma. The J gene is TRBJ1-6, the V gene TRBV2, with D unresolved. The specimen sequenced was FFPE adjacent normal lung tissue. CDR3 in DNA: TGTGCCAGCAGACGGACCGACTCCTATAATTCACCCCTCCACTTT. This codes for CASRRTDSYNSPLHF.